These 4 T cell receptor beta chains originate from one sample sequenced in a study of T cell responses to AZD1222 COVID-19 vaccine. Clones were read by immunoSEQ multiplex PCR, and TCRdb kept only the in-frame ones, dropping some. Of around 180,000 clones listed, approximately 92% were seen once; the top ten hold 8.5% to 12%. Sequences were derived from peripheral blood, sampled on day 0 of AZD1222 vaccination. The source is an adult in good health.

The rearrangement joins TRBV14 to TRBJ1-2; D call uncertain. The germline V gene encodes CDR1 SGHDN and CDR2 FVKESK. The CDR3 contains 13 residues. Between the trimmed V and J ends, which lost 1 base and 5 bases, there was a span of 8 bases. This CDR3 is CASSQVPNYGYTF. DNA for the CDR3: TGTGCCAGCAGCCAAGTCCCGAATTATGGCTACACCTTC.

This chain joins TRBV19 and TRBJ1-3; D gene ambiguous. Trimming took 6 bases from V and 0 from J, leaving 6 bases between them. The CDR3 totals 13 residues. The germline V gene has CDR1 LNHDA and CDR2 SQIVND (reference sequence). The CDR3 DNA is TGTGCCAGTAGGACACACTCTGGAAACACCATATATTTT. Its translation: CASRTHSGNTIYF.

The chain has TRBV6-5 and TRBJ2-1; TRBD1 agrees at 8 bases. This CDR3 has 14 residues. Germline CDR1 MNHEY, CDR2 SVGAGI. The J segment lost 4 bases and the V segment lost 6 bases, leaving 5 bases of the junction unmatched. Written as DNA, the CDR3 is TGTGCCAGCAGACCGGGACAGGATTACAATGAGCAGTTCTTC. This sequence encodes CASRPGQDYNEQFF.

The chain carries TRBV10-3 and TRBJ1-1, with 7 bases matching TRBD1. CDR3 length: 13 residues. V lost 10 bases to trimming and J lost 4 bases; unmatched junction nucleotides: 9. Germline CDR1 is ENHRY and CDR2 is SYGVKD. CDR3 sequence reads: CASAGAGGTEAFF. The DNA for the CDR3 is TGTGCCAGCGCAGGGGCAGGGGGCACTGAAGCTTTCTTT.